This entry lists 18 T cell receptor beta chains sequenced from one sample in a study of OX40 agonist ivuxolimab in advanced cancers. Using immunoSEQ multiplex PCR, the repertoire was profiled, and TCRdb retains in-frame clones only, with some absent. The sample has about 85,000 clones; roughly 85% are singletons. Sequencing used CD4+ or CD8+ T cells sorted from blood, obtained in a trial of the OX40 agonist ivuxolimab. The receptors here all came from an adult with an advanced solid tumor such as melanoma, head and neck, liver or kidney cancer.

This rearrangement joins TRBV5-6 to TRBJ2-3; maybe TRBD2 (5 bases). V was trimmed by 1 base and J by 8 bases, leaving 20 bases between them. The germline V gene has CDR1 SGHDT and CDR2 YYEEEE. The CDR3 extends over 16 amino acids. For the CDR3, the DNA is TGTGCCAGCAGCTTGAACGCCGGGGAATGGAAAGCTACGCAGTATTTT. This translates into CASSLNAGEWKATQYF. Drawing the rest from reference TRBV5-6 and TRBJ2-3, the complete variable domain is DAGVTQSPTHLIKTRGQQVTLRCSPKSGHDTVSWYQQALGQGPQFIFQYYEEEERQRGNFPDRFSGHQFPNYSSELNVNALLLGDSALYLCASSLNAGEWKATQYFGPGTRLTVL.

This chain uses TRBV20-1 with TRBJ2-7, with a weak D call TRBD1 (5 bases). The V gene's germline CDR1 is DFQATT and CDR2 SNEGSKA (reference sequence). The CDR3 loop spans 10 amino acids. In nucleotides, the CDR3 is TGCAGAGCAGGGCAGCACGAGCAGTACTTC. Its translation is CRAGQHEQYF.

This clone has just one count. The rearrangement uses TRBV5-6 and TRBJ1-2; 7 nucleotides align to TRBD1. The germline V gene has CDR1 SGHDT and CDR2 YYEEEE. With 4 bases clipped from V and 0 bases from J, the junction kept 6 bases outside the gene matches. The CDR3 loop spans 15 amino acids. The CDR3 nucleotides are TGTGCCAGCAGCCCCGCGACAGGGACTAACTATGGCTACACCTTC. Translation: CASSPATGTNYGYTF.

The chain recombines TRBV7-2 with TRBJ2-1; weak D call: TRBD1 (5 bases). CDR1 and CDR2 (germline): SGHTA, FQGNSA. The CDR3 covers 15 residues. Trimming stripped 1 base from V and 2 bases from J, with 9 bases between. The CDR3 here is CASSLDRSPYNEQFF. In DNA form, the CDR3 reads TGTGCCAGCAGCTTAGACAGGTCCCCCTACAATGAGCAGTTCTTC.

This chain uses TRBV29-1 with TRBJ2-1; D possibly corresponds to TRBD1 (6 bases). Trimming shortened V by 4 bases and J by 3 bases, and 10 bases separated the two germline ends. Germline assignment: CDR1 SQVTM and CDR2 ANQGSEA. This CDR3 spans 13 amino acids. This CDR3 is CSVAVDSYNEQFF. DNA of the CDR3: TGCAGCGTTGCCGTGGACAGCTACAATGAGCAGTTCTTC.

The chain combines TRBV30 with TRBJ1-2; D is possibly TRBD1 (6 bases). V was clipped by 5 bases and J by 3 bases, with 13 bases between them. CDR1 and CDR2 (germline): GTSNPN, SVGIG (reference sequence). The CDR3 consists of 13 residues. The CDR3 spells CAWGQRQDYGYTF. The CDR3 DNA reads TGTGCCTGGGGGCAGAGACAGGACTATGGCTACACCTTC.

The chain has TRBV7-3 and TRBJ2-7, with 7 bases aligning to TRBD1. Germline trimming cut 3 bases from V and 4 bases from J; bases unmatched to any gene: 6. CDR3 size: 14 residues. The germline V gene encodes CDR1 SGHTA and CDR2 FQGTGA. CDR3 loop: CASSFRGGEYEQYF. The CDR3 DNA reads TGTGCCAGCAGCTTCCGAGGGGGCGAATACGAGCAGTACTTC.

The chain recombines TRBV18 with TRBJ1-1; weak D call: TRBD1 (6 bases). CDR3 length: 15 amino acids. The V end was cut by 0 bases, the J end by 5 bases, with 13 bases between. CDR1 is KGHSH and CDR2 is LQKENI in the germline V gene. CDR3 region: CASSPPTGGGTEAFF. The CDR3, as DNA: TGTGCCAGCTCACCACCGACGGGGGGCGGGACTGAAGCTTTCTTT.

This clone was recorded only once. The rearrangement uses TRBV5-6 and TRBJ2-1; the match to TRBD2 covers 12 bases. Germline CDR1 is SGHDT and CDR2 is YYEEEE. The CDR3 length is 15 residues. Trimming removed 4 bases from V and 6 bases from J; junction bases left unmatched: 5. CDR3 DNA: TGTGCCAGCAGCCCTCTAGCGGGGGGGCTCAATGAGCAGTTCTTC. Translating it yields CASSPLAGGLNEQFF.

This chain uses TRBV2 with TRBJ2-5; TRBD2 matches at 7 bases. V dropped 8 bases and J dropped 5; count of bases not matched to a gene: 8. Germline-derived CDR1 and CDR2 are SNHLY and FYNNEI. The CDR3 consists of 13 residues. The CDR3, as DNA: TGTGCCAGCCATGGGGGGGGATGGGAGACCCAGTACTTC. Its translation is CASHGGGWETQYF. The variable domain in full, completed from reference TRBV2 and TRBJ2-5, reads EPEVTQTPSHQVTQMGQEVILRCVPISNHLYFYWYRQILGQKVEFLVSFYNNEISEKSEIFDDQFSVERPDGSNFTLKIRSTKLEDSAMYFCASHGGGWETQYFGPGTRLLVL.

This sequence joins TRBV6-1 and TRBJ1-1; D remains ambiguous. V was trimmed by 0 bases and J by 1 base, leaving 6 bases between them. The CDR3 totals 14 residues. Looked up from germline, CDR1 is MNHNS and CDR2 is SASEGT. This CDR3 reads CASSEASRNTEAFF. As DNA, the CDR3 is TGTGCCAGCAGTGAAGCTAGTAGGAACACTGAAGCTTTCTTT.

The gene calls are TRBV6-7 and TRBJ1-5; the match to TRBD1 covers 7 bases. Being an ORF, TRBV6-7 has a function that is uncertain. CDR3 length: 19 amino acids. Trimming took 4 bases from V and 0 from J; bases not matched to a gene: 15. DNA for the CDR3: TGTGCCAGCAGTTCCTCGCAGGGACGGAGGGGGCATAGCAATCAGCCCCAGCATTTT. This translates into CASSSSQGRRGHSNQPQHF.

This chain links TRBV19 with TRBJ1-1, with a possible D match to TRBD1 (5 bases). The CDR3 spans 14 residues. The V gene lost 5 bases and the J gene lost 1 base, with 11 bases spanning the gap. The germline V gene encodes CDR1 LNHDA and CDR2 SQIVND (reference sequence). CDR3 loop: CASSLDTRNTEAFF. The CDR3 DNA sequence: TGTGCCAGTAGTCTGGACACCAGGAACACTGAAGCTTTCTTT.

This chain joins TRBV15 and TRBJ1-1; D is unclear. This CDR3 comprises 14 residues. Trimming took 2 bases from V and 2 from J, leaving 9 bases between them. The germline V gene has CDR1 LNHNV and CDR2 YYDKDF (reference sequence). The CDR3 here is CATSRSGINTEAFF. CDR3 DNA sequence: TGTGCCACCAGCAGATCCGGGATAAACACTGAAGCTTTCTTT.

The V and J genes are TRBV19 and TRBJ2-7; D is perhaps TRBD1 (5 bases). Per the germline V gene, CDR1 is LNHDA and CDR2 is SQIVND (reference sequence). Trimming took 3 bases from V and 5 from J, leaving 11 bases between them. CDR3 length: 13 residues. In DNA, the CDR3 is TGTGCCAGTAGTATGGACAATTATAACGAGCAGTACTTC. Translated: CASSMDNYNEQYF.

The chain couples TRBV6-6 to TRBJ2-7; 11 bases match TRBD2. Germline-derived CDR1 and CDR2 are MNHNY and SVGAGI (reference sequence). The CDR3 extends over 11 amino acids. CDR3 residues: CVTSGGYEQYF. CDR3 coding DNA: TGTGTCACTAGCGGGGGTTACGAGCAGTACTTC.

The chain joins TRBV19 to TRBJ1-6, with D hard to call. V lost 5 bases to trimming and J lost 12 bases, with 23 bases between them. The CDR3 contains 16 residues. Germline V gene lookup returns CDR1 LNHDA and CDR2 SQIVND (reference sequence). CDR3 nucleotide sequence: TGTGCCAGTAGTCTCGGCCGCCTAAGGATTCCTGGACCCCTCCACTTT. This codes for CASSLGRLRIPGPLHF.

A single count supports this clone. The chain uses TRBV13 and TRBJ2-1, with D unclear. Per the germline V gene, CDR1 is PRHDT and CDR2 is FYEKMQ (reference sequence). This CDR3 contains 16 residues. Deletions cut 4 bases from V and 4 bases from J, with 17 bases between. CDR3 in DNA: TGTGCCAGCAGCTATGGATTTATTGGGGTATACAATGAGCAGTTCTTC. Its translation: CASSYGFIGVYNEQFF.